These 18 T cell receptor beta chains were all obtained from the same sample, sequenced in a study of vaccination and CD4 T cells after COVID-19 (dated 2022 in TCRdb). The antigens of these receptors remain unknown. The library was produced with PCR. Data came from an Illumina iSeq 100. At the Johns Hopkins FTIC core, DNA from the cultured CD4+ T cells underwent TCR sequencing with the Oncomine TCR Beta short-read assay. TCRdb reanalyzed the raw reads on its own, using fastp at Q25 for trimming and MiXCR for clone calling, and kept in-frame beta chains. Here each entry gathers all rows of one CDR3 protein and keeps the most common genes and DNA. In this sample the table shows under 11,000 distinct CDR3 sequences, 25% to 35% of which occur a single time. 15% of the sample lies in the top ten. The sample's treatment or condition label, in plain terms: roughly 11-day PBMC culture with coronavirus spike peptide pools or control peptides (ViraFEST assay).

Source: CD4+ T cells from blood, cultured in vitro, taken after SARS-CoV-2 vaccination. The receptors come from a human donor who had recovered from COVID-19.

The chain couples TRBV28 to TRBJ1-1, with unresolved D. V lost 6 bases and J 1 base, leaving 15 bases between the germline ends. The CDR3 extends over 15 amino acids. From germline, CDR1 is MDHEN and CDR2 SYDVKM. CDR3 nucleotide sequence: TGTGCCAGCAGCCGGCCCGGGAGAAGGAACACTGAAGCTTTCTTT. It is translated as CASSRPGRRNTEAFF.

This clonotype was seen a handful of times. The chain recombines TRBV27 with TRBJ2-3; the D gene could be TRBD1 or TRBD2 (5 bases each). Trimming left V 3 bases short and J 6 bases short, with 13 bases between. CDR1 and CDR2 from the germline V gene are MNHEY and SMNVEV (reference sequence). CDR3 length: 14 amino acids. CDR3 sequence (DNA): TGTGCCAGCAGTTTGGGGGTCCCCACGGATACGCAGTATTTT. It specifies CASSLGVPTDTQYF.

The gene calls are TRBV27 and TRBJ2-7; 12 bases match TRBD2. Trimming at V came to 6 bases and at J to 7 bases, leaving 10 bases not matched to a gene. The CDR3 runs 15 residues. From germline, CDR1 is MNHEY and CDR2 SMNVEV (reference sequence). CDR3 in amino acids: CASRRTSGTSGEQYF. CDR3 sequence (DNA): TGTGCCAGCAGACGGACTAGCGGGACTTCAGGGGAGCAGTACTTC.

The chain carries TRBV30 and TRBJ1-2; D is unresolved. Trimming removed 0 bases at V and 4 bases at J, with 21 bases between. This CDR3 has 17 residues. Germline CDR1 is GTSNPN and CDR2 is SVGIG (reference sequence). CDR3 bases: TGTGCCTGGAGTGTTCTCCAATTCGAAATCTACTCCTATGGCTACACCTTC. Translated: CAWSVLQFEIYSYGYTF.

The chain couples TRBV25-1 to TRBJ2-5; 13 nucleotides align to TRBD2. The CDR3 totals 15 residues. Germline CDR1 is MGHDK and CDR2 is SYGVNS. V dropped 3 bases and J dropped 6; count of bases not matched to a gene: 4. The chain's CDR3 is CASSDGTSGMKTQYF. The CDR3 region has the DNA TGTGCCAGCAGTGACGGGACTAGCGGGATGAAGACCCAGTACTTC.

The CDR3 DNA follows: TGTGCCAGCGGCTATCCTAGCGGGAGGATAGGAACGCAGTATTTT. The encoded protein is CASGYPSGRIGTQYF. This chain links TRBV28 with TRBJ2-3; 11 nucleotides match TRBD2. This CDR3 has 15 residues. V lost 8 bases and J lost 9; bases outside the gene matches: 13. The V gene's germline CDR1 is MDHEN and CDR2 SYDVKM.

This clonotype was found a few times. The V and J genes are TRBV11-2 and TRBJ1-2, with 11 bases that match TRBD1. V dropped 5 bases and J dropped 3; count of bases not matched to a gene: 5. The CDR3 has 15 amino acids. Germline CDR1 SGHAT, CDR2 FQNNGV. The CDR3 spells CASSPGTGGYYGYTF. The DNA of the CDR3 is TGTGCCAGCAGCCCCGGGACAGGGGGATACTATGGCTACACCTTC.

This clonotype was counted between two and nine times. The CDR3 reads CASKLAVANYGYTF. The CDR3 DNA sequence: TGTGCCAGTAAGTTGGCCGTCGCTAACTATGGCTACACCTTC. The chain is built from TRBV19 and TRBJ1-2; D call uncertain. V gave up 7 bases and J gave up 0 bases, with 12 bases separating them. Per germline, CDR1 LNHDA and CDR2 SQIVND (reference sequence). The CDR3 extends over 14 amino acids.

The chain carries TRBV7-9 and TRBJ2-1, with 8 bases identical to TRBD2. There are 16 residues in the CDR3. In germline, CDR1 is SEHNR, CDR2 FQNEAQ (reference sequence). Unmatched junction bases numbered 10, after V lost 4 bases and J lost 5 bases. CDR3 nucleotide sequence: TGTGCCAGCAGCTACAAGCGGGAGCTGGTGGACAATGAGCAGTTCTTC. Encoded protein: CASSYKRELVDNEQFF.

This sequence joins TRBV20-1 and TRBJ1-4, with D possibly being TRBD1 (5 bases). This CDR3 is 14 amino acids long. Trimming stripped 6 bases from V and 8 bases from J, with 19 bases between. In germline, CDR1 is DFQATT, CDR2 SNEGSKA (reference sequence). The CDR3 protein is CSAINRDGREKLFF. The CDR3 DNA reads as TGCAGTGCCATCAACCGGGACGGTAGGGAAAAACTGTTTTTT.

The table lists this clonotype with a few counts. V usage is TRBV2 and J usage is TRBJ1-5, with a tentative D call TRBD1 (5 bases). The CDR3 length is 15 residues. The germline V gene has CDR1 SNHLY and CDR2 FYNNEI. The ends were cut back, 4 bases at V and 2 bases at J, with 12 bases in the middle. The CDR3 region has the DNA TGTGCCAGCAGTGTCCGGACATTTGGCAATCAGCCCCAGCATTTT. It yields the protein CASSVRTFGNQPQHF.

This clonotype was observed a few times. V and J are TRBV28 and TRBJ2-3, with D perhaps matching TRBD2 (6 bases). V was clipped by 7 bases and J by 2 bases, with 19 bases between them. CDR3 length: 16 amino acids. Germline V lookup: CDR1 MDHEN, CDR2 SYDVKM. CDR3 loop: CASTHWGEADTDTQYF. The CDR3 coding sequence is TGTGCCAGCACCCACTGGGGGGAGGCCGACACAGATACGCAGTATTTT.

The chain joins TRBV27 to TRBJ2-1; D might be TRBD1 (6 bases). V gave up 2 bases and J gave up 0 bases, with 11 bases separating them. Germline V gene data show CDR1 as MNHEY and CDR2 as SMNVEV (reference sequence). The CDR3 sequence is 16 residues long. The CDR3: CASSLVRGLSYNEQFF. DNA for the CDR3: TGTGCCAGCAGTTTAGTCAGGGGCCTCTCCTACAATGAGCAGTTCTTC.

CDR3: CASSRGEQGRHGYSNQPQHF. The DNA for the CDR3 is TGTGCCAGCAGCCGGGGGGAACAGGGGCGCCATGGGTATAGCAATCAGCCCCAGCATTTT. The chain is built from TRBV5-8 and TRBJ1-5; 7 nucleotides match TRBD1. Germline trimming cut 4 bases from V and 0 bases from J; bases unmatched to any gene: 19. This CDR3 spans 20 amino acids. Germline CDR1 reads SGHTS; CDR2 reads YDEGEE.

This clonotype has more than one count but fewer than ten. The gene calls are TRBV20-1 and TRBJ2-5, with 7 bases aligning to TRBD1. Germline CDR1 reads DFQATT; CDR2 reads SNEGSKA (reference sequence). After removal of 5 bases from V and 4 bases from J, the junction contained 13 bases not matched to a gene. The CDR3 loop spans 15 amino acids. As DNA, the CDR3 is TGCAGTGCTTCCGGGACAGTAACCGGCGGAGAGACCCAGTACTTC. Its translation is CSASGTVTGGETQYF.

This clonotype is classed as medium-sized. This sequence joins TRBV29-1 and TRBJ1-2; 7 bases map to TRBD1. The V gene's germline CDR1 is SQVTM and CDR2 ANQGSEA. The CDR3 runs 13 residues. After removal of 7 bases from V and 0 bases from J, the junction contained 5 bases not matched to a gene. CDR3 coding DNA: TGCAGCGGCGGGACAGCCGCTAACTATGGCTACACCTTC. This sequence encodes CSGGTAANYGYTF. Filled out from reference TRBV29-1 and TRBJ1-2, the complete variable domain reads SAVISQKPSRDICQRGTSLTIQCQVDSQVTMMFWYRQQPGQSLTLIATANQGSEATYESGFVIDKFPISRPNLTFSTLTVSNMSPEDSSIYLCSGGTAANYGYTFGSGTRLTVV.

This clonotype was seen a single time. The CDR3 loop reads CASSVGRERQPQHF. DNA of the CDR3: TGTGCCAGCAGCGTAGGACGGGAGAGACAGCCCCAGCATTTT. V gene TRBV9 combines with J gene TRBJ1-5, with D unclear. The CDR3 totals 14 residues. The ends were cut back, 0 bases at V and 7 bases at J, with 11 bases in the middle. CDR1 SGDLS and CDR2 YYNGEE come from the germline V gene. The variable domain in full, with the rest retrieved from reference TRBV9 and TRBJ1-5, is DSGVTQTPKHLITATGQRVTLRCSPRSGDLSVYWYQQSLDQGLQFLIQYYNGEERAKGNILERFSAQQFPDLHSELNLSSLELGDSALYFCASSVGRERQPQHFGDGTRLSIL.

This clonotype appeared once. CDR3 loop: CATNRGRNEKLFF. CDR3 sequence (DNA): TGTGCCACCAACAGGGGCAGGAATGAAAAACTGTTTTTT. V usage is TRBV28 and J usage is TRBJ1-4; 7 bases match TRBD1. Per the germline V gene, CDR1 is MDHEN and CDR2 is SYDVKM. The CDR3 contains 13 residues. J gave up 5 bases and V 10 bases, and 7 bases lay outside the gene matches.